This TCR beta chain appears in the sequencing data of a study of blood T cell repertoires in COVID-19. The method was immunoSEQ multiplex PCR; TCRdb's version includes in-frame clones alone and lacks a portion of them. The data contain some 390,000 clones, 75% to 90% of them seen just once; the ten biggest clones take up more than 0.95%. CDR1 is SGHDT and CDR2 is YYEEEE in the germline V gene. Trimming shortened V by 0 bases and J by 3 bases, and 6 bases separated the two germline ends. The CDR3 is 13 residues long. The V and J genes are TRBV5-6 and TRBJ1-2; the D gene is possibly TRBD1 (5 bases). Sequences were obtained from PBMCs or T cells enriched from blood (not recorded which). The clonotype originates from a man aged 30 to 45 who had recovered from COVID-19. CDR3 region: CASSLAGDYGYTF. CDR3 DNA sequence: TGTGCCAGCAGCTTGGCGGGGGACTATGGCTACACCTTC.